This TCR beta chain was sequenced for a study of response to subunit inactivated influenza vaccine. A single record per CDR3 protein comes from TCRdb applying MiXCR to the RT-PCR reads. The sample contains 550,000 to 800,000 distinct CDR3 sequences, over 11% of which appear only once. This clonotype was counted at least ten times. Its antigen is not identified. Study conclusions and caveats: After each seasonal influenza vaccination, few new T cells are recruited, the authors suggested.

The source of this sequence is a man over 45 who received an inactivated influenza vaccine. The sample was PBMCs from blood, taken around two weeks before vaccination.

CDR3 loop: CASSFSSGSIADTQYF. As DNA, the CDR3 is TGCGCCAGCAGCTTCTCTAGCGGGTCTATAGCAGATACGCAGTATTTT. This rearrangement joins TRBV5-1 to TRBJ2-3; 8 nucleotides match TRBD2. The CDR3 is 16 residues long. Losses at the gene ends were 2 bases for V and 4 bases for J; bases not matched to a gene: 9. Germline assignment: CDR1 SGHRS and CDR2 YFSETQ.